A single sample gave rise to the 19 T cell receptor beta chains below, sequenced in a study of graft-versus-host responses after intestinal transplantation. TCRdb's copy holds only in-frame clones and misses some; the assay was immunoSEQ multiplex PCR. The sample records about 23,000 clones, 85% to 95% being singletons. The sequencing here drew on PBMCs, taken approximately 39 days after intestinal transplant. These receptors were taken from a human patient who received an intestinal transplant, so some T cells may come from the graft donor.

The chain links TRBV28 to TRBJ2-1; D ambiguous. V shed 7 bases and J shed 1 base, with 14 bases lying between them. This CDR3 comprises 15 residues. Germline CDR1 MDHEN, CDR2 SYDVKM. CDR3 nucleotide sequence: TGTGCCAGCACCCTTCAGGTCTATTCCTACAATGAGCAGTTCTTC. Its translation is CASTLQVYSYNEQFF.

V is TRBV12-1 and J is TRBJ2-7; the table's D call TRBD1 went unverified against the DNA. TRBV12-1 is listed as a pseudogene. This CDR3 is built from 14 residues. CDR3 region: CASSFEQSYHEQYF. The DNA for the CDR3 is TGTGCCAGCAGCTTTGAACAGAGTTACCACGAGCAGTACTTC.

CDR3 coding DNA: TGTGCCAGCAGTCCCCTCGGGCCCCCGGGACTAGCGGGGGCCTACGAGCAGTACTTC. Protein sequence: CASSPLGPPGLAGAYEQYF. The rearrangement links TRBV27 to TRBJ2-7; TRBD2 agrees at 14 bases. Losses at the gene ends were 5 bases for V and 2 bases for J; bases not matched to a gene: 14. The CDR3 has 19 amino acids. Germline CDR1 MNHEY, CDR2 SMNVEV (reference sequence).

There are a few counts of this clone. The chain combines TRBV30 with TRBJ2-3; TRBD2 agrees at 12 bases. The germline gives CDR1 GTSNPN, CDR2 SVGIG (reference sequence). The CDR3 sequence is 15 residues long. Trimming at V came to 3 bases and at J to 1 base, leaving 2 bases not matched to a gene. The CDR3 DNA reads TGTGCCTGGAGCCCTAGCGGGAGGGGCACAGATACGCAGTATTTT. Translated: CAWSPSGRGTDTQYF.

In this sample, this clone turned up once. CDR3 in DNA: TGCGCCAGCAGCCCGGTAGCGGGAGAGGGGGAGACCCAGTACTTC. It codes for CASSPVAGEGETQYF. This chain connects TRBV4-3 to TRBJ2-5; 9 nucleotides agree with TRBD2. Per the germline V gene, CDR1 is LGHNA and CDR2 is YSLEER. This CDR3 region has 15 residues. J gave up 5 bases and V 4 bases, and 8 bases lay outside the gene matches.

The chain links TRBV13 to TRBJ1-1, with D perhaps matching TRBD1 (5 bases). V lost 1 base, J lost 1 base, and 10 bases lay in between. The CDR3 spans 15 residues. CDR1 and CDR2 (germline): PRHDT, FYEKMQ (reference sequence). The CDR3 region is CASSLVRGANTEAFF. Written as DNA, the CDR3 is TGTGCCAGCAGCTTAGTACGGGGCGCGAACACTGAAGCTTTCTTT.

This clone was observed a single time. CDR3 bases: TGTGCCAGCAGTGAAATAAGCTCGTTTCAGCCCCAGCATTTT. Translating gives CASSEISSFQPQHF. The V gene is TRBV6-1, the J gene TRBJ1-5; D not resolved. The germline V gene has CDR1 MNHNS and CDR2 SASEGT. Trimming cost V 2 bases and J 6 bases, with 11 bases left between them. The CDR3 loop spans 14 amino acids.

CDR3 loop: CASRSYGPEAFF. CDR3 bases: TGTGCCAGCAGAAGCTACGGGCCTGAAGCTTTCTTT. This chain uses TRBV7-6 with TRBJ1-1; no definite D call. CDR1 and CDR2 from the germline V gene are SGHVS and FNYEAQ. CDR3 length: 12 residues. The V end lost 6 bases, the J end lost 6 bases, and 11 bases lay between the germline ends.

The chain's CDR3 is CASSLGIAGPNTGELFF. For the CDR3, the DNA is TGTGCCAGCAGTTTAGGGATAGCGGGACCGAACACCGGGGAGCTGTTTTTT. The rearrangement joins TRBV27 to TRBJ2-2, with TRBD2 matching over 8 bases. This CDR3 comprises 17 residues. Germline CDR1 reads MNHEY; CDR2 reads SMNVEV (reference sequence). V shed 2 bases, J shed 0 bases, and the junction held 5 bases outside the gene matches.

The rearrangement links TRBV28 to TRBJ1-2, with D unresolved. The length of the CDR3 is 12 residues. CDR1 and CDR2 from the germline V gene are MDHEN and SYDVKM. V dropped 4 bases and J dropped 8 bases, with 11 bases sitting between them. The CDR3 DNA is TGTGCCAGCAGTTCTCGGGCATGGGGCTACACCTTC. Its translation: CASSSRAWGYTF.

CDR3 nucleotides: TGTGCCAGCAGCCCAATTGCTGGACAGACCCCCTCCTACGAGCAGTACTTC. Translating it yields CASSPIAGQTPSYEQYF. This chain connects TRBV9 to TRBJ2-7, with TRBD1 as a possible D gene (6 bases). This CDR3 spans 17 amino acids. The V end lost 4 bases, the J end lost 0 bases, and 20 bases lay between the germline ends. The V gene's germline CDR1 is SGDLS and CDR2 YYNGEE.

This clone was observed a handful of times. The rearrangement links TRBV2 to TRBJ2-6; maybe TRBD1 (5 bases). The V gene lost 10 bases and the J gene lost 7 bases, with 17 bases spanning the gap. The CDR3 sequence is 14 residues long. In germline, CDR1 is SNHLY, CDR2 FYNNEI. CDR3: CATKLQGYANVLTF. The CDR3 DNA follows: TGTGCCACCAAACTTCAGGGATATGCCAACGTCCTGACTTTC.

The chain has TRBV11-2 and TRBJ2-7; the D call may be TRBD1 or TRBD2 (6 bases each). The CDR3 spans 12 residues. The germline V and J ends were trimmed by 5 bases and 5 bases, with 10 bases remaining between them. The V gene's germline CDR1 is SGHAT and CDR2 FQNNGV. This chain's CDR3 is CASSPRGHEQYF. As DNA, the CDR3 is TGTGCCAGCAGCCCCCGGGGGCACGAGCAGTACTTC.

To note about this clone: The sample holds other DNA sequences that translate to the same CDR3. The rearrangement uses TRBV6-1 and TRBJ2-5, with a possible D match to TRBD2 (5 bases). Trimming took 4 bases from V and 5 from J, leaving 17 bases between them. Germline V CDR1 and CDR2: MNHNS, SASEGT. There are 15 residues in the CDR3. The CDR3 nucleotides are TGTGCCAGCAGTGGGGCACACCTCAGAGGGGAGACCCAGTACTTC. Encoded protein: CASSGAHLRGETQYF.

This sequence joins TRBV27 and TRBJ2-7; TRBD1 aligns across 8 bases. V gave up 6 bases and J gave up 0 bases; unmatched junction bases: 10. Germline loops: CDR1 MNHEY, CDR2 SMNVEV (reference sequence). This CDR3 comprises 16 residues. This CDR3 reads CASSQDRDRFSYEQYF. CDR3 bases: TGTGCCAGCAGCCAAGACCGGGACAGGTTCTCCTACGAGCAGTACTTC.

As DNA, the CDR3 is TGTGCCAGCAGCTTAGTTGCACTACTACTGATGCTGAACACTGAAGCTTTCTTT. Amino acids: CASSLVALLLMLNTEAFF. The chain uses TRBV7-9 and TRBJ1-1; D is uncertain. There are 18 residues in the CDR3. Between the trimmed V and J ends, which lost 1 base and 0 bases, there was a span of 18 bases. Per the germline V gene, CDR1 is SEHNR and CDR2 is FQNEAQ (reference sequence).

The chain uses TRBV5-5 and TRBJ1-1, with D unresolved. Deletions cut 0 bases from V and 4 bases from J, with 16 bases between. The CDR3 is made up of 16 amino acids. Germline-derived CDR1 and CDR2 are SGHKS and YYEKEE (reference sequence). CDR3 amino acids: CASSLARNRAGTEAFF. As DNA, the CDR3 is TGTGCCAGCAGCTTGGCTCGGAATCGGGCTGGCACTGAAGCTTTCTTT.

V gene TRBV9 combines with J gene TRBJ1-4; D is undetermined. CDR3 length equals 15 residues. The V and J ends lost 4 bases and 0 bases respectively, with 10 bases between them. The germline V gene encodes CDR1 SGDLS and CDR2 YYNGEE. The CDR3 DNA is TGTGCCAGCAGCCCCCGCAGCGCAACTAATGAAAAACTGTTTTTT. This gives the protein CASSPRSATNEKLFF. The complete variable domain, with remaining parts taken from reference TRBV9 and TRBJ1-4, reads DSGVTQTPKHLITATGQRVTLRCSPRSGDLSVYWYQQSLDQGLQFLIQYYNGEERAKGNILERFSAQQFPDLHSELNLSSLELGDSALYFCASSPRSATNEKLFFGSGTQLSVL.

The rearrangement uses TRBV28 and TRBJ2-7; TRBD1 agrees at 9 bases. The V and J ends lost 3 bases and 3 bases, in that order; junction bases with no gene match: 3. The CDR3 totals 14 residues. Germline values: CDR1 MDHEN, CDR2 SYDVKM. The CDR3 is CASSFRGQGYEQYF. CDR3 nucleotides: TGTGCCAGCAGTTTTCGGGGACAGGGCTACGAGCAGTACTTC.